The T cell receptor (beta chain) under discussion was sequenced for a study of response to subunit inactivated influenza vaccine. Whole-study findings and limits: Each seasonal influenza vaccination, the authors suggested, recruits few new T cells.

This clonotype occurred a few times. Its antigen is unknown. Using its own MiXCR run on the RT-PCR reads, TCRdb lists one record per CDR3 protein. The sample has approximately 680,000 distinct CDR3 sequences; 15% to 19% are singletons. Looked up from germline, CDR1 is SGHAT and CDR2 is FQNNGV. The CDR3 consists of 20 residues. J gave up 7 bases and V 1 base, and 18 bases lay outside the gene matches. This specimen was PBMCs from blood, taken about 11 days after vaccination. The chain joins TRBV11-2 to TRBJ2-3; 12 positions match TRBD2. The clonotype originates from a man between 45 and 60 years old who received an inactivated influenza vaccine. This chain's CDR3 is CASSLVGLAGGSLTAYTQYF. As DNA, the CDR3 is TGTGCCAGCAGCTTAGTAGGCCTAGCGGGAGGGAGTTTGACGGCTTATACGCAGTATTTT.